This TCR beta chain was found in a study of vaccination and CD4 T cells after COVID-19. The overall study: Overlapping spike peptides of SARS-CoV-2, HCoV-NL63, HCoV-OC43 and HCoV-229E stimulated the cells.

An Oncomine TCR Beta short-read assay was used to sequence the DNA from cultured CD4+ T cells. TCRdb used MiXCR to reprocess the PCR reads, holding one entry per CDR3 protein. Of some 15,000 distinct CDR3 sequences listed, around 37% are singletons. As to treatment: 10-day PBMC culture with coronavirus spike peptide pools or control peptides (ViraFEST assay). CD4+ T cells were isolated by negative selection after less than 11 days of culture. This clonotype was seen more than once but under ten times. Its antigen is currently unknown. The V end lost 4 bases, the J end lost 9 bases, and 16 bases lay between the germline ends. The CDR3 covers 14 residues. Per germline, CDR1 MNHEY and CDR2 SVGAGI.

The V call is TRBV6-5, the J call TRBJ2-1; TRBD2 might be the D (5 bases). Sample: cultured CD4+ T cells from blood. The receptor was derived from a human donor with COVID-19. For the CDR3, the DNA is TGTGCCAGCAGTTTTAATACCCGGGAATCTGAGCAGTTCTTC. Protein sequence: CASSFNTRESEQFF.